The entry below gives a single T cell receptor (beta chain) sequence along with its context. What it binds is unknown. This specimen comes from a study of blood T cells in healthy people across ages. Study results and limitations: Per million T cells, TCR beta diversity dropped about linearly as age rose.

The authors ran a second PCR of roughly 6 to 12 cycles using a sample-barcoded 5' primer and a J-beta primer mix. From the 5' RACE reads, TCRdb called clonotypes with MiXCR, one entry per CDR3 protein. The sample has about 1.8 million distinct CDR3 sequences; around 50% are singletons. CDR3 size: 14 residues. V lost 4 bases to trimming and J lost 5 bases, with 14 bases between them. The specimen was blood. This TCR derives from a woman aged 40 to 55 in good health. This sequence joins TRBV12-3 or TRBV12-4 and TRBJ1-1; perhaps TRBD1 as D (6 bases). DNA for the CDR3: TGTGCCAGCAGTTCGTCAGGGGTTCATACTGAAGCTTTCTTT. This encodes CASSSSGVHTEAFF.